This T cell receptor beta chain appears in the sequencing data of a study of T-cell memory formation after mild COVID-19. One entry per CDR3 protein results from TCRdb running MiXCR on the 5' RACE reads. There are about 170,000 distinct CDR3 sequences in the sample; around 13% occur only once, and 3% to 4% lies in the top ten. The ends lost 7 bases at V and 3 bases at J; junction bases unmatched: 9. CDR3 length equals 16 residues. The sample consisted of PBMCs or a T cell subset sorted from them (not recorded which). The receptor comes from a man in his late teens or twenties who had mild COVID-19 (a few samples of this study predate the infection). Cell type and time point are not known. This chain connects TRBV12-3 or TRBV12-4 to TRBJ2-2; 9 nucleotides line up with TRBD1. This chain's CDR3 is CASKPTGGFYTGELFF. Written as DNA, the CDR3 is TGTGCCAGCAAGCCGACAGGGGGATTCTACACCGGGGAGCTGTTTTTT.